This T cell receptor beta chain was captured by sequencing in a study of follicular helper T cells after annual influenza vaccination (dated by TCRdb to 2016 to 2017). As for the study more broadly: Blood was drawn on days 0, 7 and 28 after each seasonal influenza vaccination. One week after vaccination, a second recruited cohort of 12 to 13 subjects (Table S1) displayed a similar ICOS+CD38+ cTfh response. To study recall of cTfh clones, some subjects were followed across successive annual vaccinations spanning the 2013-2014, 2014-2015 and 2015-2016 seasons. Six subjects had multi-year samples: four covered two vaccination seasons and two covered three seasons. Samples from 2013-2014 were cryopreserved, whereas samples from about 2015 were processed immediately after collection. What the authors observed across the whole study: Day 7 ICOS+CD38+ clones were most often found later in ICOS-CD38- cTfh, suggesting that subset may serve as a memory reservoir. ICOS+CD38+ cTfh clonality correlated with the frequency of that population, and its change correlated with the change in circulating plasmablast frequency. Rare clonotypes could not be sampled because productive TCRB sequences were recovered from only roughly 9-20% of the analyzed cells. With successive annual vaccinations, a recurrent oligoclonal ICOS+CD38+ cTfh response was recalled, and this response contained tetramer and AIM influenza-specific clonotypes.

Library method: the immunoSEQ multiplex PCR assay. Adaptive Biotechnologies carried out TCRB amplification, library preparation, sequencing and preliminary bioinformatics at Survey level resolution. For TCRB sequencing, genomic DNA from the sorted cTfh populations was amplified by multiplex PCR. The original pipeline was this. Clonality was calculated in R as 1 minus normalized Shannon entropy, and the Gini index was computed with the R package ineq. Overlap score was defined as the summed counts of shared sequences divided by the total counts of all sequences in both compared samples. Shared-clonotype significance used Fisher's exact test assuming a theoretical repertoire of 10^7 TCRB sequences. Sourced from immuneACCESS, this table was stored by TCRdb with only in-frame sequences that have V and J called. A share of the clones is absent; for the studies checked, an unresolved V gene accounts for under half, and the remainder has no known explanation. V and J calls and clone size come straight from that table; D and trimming were deduced from the DNA. The sample table records around 10,000 clones; 81% of these occur just once. Clones ranked in the top ten supply more than 3.5% of the sample.

With regard to this clone: Its binding antigen is unknown. Per-base qualities were not stored, and no clone one base away is much larger.

The meaning of the sample's time point label: 2015-2016 season, pre-vaccination. TCRB sequencing was used to follow sorted CD4 subsets from the blood of adults before and after they were given the seasonal inactivated influenza vaccine (Fluvarix). To be eligible, subjects had to be community-dwelling and could not have received an influenza vaccine during the previous 6 months. Influenza vaccine contraindications, substance abuse, HIV/AIDS, active malignancy, immunomodulatory medication and active illness such as respiratory infection were included among the exclusion criteria. Between 40 and 100 mL of blood was sampled per time point. Circulating Tfh were defined as non-naive CD4+CXCR5+PD-1+ cells, and these cells were sorted into ICOS+CD38+ and ICOS-CD38- fractions. Either Ficoll-Paque PLUS or SepMate separation was used to isolate PBMC. Before DNA extraction, cell subsets were sorted from PBMC on a BD FACS Aria.

This TCR derives from an adult who received the influenza vaccine. Sequencing was performed on CXCR5+ CD38- circulating T follicular helper cells from blood, taken on the day of influenza vaccination. The sample's cell subset or site label, decoded: circulating Tfh, non-naive CD4+CXCR5+PD-1+ (ICOS+CD38+ or ICOS-CD38-).

The DNA sequence is as follows: TGTGCCAGCAGGGACGATACGGGACGGTCTTACGAGCAGTACTTC. This is translated as CASRDDTGRSYEQYF. The rearranged chain carries TRBV6-1 and TRBJ2-7, with the D gene tentatively TRBD1 or TRBD2, based on 5 matching bases in each. V drops 6 bases and J drops 4 bases, leaving 19 bases in between. CDR1 and CDR2, per the germline V gene, are MNHNS and SASEGT. The CDR3 measures 15 amino acids from cysteine to phenylalanine. The only DNA kept is the CDR3, 45 bases in frame from the first base.